This paragraph reports one T cell receptor (beta chain). Its antigen is currently unknown. Purity of the CD4+ and CD8+ cells, isolated by positive magnetic bead selection, was checked by flow cytometry. TCRdb keeps only in-frame clones here, not all; method: immunoSEQ multiplex PCR. The sample consists of tens of thousands of clones, approximately 80% of them appearing once. The entry originates in a study of somatic mutations in cytotoxic T cells in rheumatoid arthritis. Whole-study context: Collection of patient blood (30 ml EDTA) took place right after diagnosis, before any treatment. Among the T-cell populations stained with V beta antibodies, some were separated by flow sorting at nearly 100% purity, including V beta1+ cells whose TCRB was sequenced. Study observations and caveats: Some patients, about an eighth of the roughly 65, had a largest CD8+ clone that exceeded 20% of CD8+ cells.

The sequence was collected from an adult with rheumatoid arthritis. The sequenced material came from CD8+ T cells sorted from blood.

The CDR3 DNA reads as TGTGCCAGCAGCTTGAAGGTCGGGCGGGACAGTAGAGATAATGAGCAGTTCTTC. Translating gives CASSLKVGRDSRDNEQFF. The chain is built from TRBV5-4 and TRBJ2-1; weak D call: TRBD1 (7 bases). V lost 1 base and J lost 7, with 24 bases in between. The CDR3 has 18 amino acids. CDR1 and CDR2 (germline): SGHNT, YYREEE (reference sequence).